This T cell receptor (beta chain) appears in the sequencing data of a study of CD8 T cells in Susac syndrome (dated by TCRdb to the late 2010s). Regarding the research as a whole: Repertoire sequencing was used to test whether CD8+ T cell activation and differentiation in Susac syndrome was antigen driven. Results and caveats for the whole study, not just this receptor: The study acknowledged that relatively few individuals were included in the TCR sequencing and HLA analysis.

RNA was extracted using the RNeasy kit, and about 0.5 to 1 microgram was reverse transcribed with random hexamers. The immunoSEQ multiplex PCR assay, which covers 54 Vbeta and 13 Jbeta segments, was used to amplify TCR beta CDR3 regions. PCR amplification bias was corrected by using a synthetic template baseline for primer optimization and computational correction. Per the original workflow: Reads were assigned to V, D and J genes according to IMGT and analyzed in immunoSEQ Analyzer, with only productive sequences retained. Clonality was computed as one minus Shannon entropy normalized by log2 of the number of productive unique sequences. For each patient and control, public and private clones were evaluated within the 100 most prevalent clones. Clones were defined as Susac-specific when absent from the healthy and MS cohorts, from fewer than 1,200 published viral clones and from other ImmuneACCESS disease sequences. TCRdb reprocessed the public reads (quality trimming at Q25 with fastp, clone calling with MiXCR) and kept in-frame beta chains. Identical CDR3 proteins give one entry, which carries the most common genes and DNA. The V and J calls come from TCRdb's annotation, not from the publication. In this sample the table shows approximately 160,000 distinct CDR3 sequences, approximately 95% of which occur a single time. The top ten hold roughly 0.098% of the sample.

High-throughput TCR beta sequencing profiled peripheral blood CD8+ and CD4+ T cells from healthy donors, Susac syndrome patients and multiple sclerosis patients. Treatment-naive patients with stable or active relapsing-remitting disease fulfilling revised McDonald criteria were used as multiple sclerosis controls. Bulk CD8+ and CD4+ T cells were purified by magnetic negative isolation, whereas CD8+ TEMRA cells were enriched by FACS. Blood was collected in EDTA tubes and processed within 24 hours, with PBMCs isolated through density gradient centrifugation. PBMCs intended for TCR sequencing were cryopreserved in liquid nitrogen and were subsequently thawed in a 37 degrees C water bath. The sorted or isolated CD4+, CD8+ and CD8+ TEMRA cells had a purity of 90% or higher. CDR1 and CDR2, looked up from the germline V gene, are LGHNA and YSLEER. The CDR3 measures 17 amino acids from cysteine to phenylalanine. Of all the DNA, just the CDR3 is kept, 51 bases in frame from base 1. Trimming costs V 4 bases and J 0 bases, and their ends lie 16 bases apart.

Comment on this clonotype: Its antigen is currently not known. There are no base qualities to consult, and no much larger clone falls within one base.

This TCR was recovered from a human donor with multiple sclerosis. The chain uses TRBV4-3 and TRBJ2-1, and TRBD2 may be the D gene, going by 6 matching bases. The sequenced sample consisted of CD4+ T cells from PBMCs. The DNA reads TGCGCCAGCAGCCTATTCGGAGGGGTCTCCTCCTACAATGAGCAGTTCTTC. Translated, this gives CASSLFGGVSSYNEQFF.